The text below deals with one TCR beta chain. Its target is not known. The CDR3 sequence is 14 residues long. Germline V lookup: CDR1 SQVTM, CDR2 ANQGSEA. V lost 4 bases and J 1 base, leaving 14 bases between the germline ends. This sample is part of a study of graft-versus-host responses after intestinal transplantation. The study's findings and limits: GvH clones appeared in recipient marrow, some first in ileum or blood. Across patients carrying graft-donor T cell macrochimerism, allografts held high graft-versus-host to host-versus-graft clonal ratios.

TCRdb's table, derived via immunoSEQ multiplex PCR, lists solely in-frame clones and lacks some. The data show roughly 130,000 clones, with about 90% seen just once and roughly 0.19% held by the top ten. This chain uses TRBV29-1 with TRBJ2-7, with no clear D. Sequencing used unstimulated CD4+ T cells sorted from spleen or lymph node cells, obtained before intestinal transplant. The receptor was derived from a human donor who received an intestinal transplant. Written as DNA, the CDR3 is TGCAGCGTTGCCCCCTCGCGCCTATCCTACGAGCAGTACTTC. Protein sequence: CSVAPSRLSYEQYF.